This T cell receptor beta chain derives from a study of shared clonotypes between healthy human individuals. Study information: Each donor had three CD4 naive, three CD4 memory, two CD8 naive and one CD8 memory plate. The study's findings and limits: Clonotypes shared by all four donors outscored non-shared clonotypes in generation probability. The rarefaction results pointed to incomplete sorted-subset sequencing despite large depth.

There were no recent acute infections or vaccinations among the donors, who were healthy HIV-negative adults. In regard to this clone: Its cognate antigen is unknown.

Method: immunoSEQ multiplex PCR; TCRdb's copy keeps in-frame clones and lacks some. The sample shows about a million clones, approximately 68% of them seen only once. The CDR3 has 16 amino acids. The germline V gene encodes CDR1 WNHNN and CDR2 SYGVQD (reference sequence). Trimming took off 4 bases at V and 5 bases at J, with 20 bases between the two ends. The receptor was derived from a man between 18 and 29 years old in good health. The chain joins TRBV10-1 to TRBJ2-5; no clear D gene. Specimen: memory CD4+ T cells sorted from blood. As to subset: CD45RA-negative fraction. CDR3 sequence reads: CASSVSAAPDLETQYF. The CDR3 DNA sequence: TGCGCCAGCAGTGTTTCGGCAGCCCCGGATCTGGAGACCCAGTACTTC.